This is a list of T cell receptor beta chains from one sample in a study of T cells after yellow fever vaccination. TCRdb re-called the 5' RACE reads through MiXCR, storing one row per CDR3 protein. The table includes some 340,000 distinct CDR3 sequences, roughly 4% detected once. The sequences come from PBMCs, collected 5 days after the yellow fever booster vaccination. These receptors originate from a man aged 18 to 35 who received the YFV17D yellow fever vaccine. Each CDR3 is given with its conserved first and last residue. A D gene is named only where the DNA matches it firmly. Part of the rows lack a size; the others show once, few, many or a class for expanded clones.

>TRBD1|TRBJ2-5|TRBV6-6|many
CATQGTVRVETQYF
TGTGCCACGCAAGGGACAGTGAGGGTAGAGACCCAGTACTTC
>NA|TRBJ1-6|TRBV27|NA
CASSFISEKTNSPLHF
TGTGCCAGCAGTTTTATTTCGGAGAAGACTAATTCACCCCTCCACTTT
>NA|TRBJ2-3|TRBV20-1|NA
CSGVGLRVDTLYF
TGCAGTGGGGTGGGCCTTCGGGTGGATACGCTGTATTTT
>NA|TRBJ2-1|TRBV5-1|few
CASSLAGTHNEQFF
TGCGCCAGCAGCTTGGCCGGGACTCACAATGAGCAGTTCTTC
>NA|TRBJ1-2|TRBV9|many
CASKQTGTLYGYTF
TGTGCCAGCAAGCAGACGGGTACACTTTATGGCTACACCTTC
>NA|TRBJ2-3|TRBV5-1|many
CASSPGPVSTDTQYF
TGCGCCAGCAGCCCCGGGCCAGTTAGCACAGATACGCAGTATTTT
>TRBD2|TRBJ2-3|TRBV4-2|few
CASSQGTLAGGLSFPDTQYF
TGTGCCAGCAGCCAAGGGACCCTAGCGGGGGGGCTCAGCTTCCCAGATACGCAGTATTTT
>NA|TRBJ2-3|TRBV7-3|NA
CASSQTSDTDTQYF
TGTGCCAGCAGCCAAACCTCTGACACAGATACGCAGTATTTT
>NA|TRBJ1-1|TRBV12-3/TRBV12-4|many
CASSFSNTEAFF
TGTGCCAGCAGCTTCTCTAACACTGAAGCTTTCTTT
>NA|TRBJ2-3|TRBV15|few
CATSRGQTADTQYF
TGTGCCACCAGCAGAGGGCAAACCGCAGATACGCAGTATTTT
>NA|TRBJ2-5|TRBV11-2|few
CASSYPEGETQYF
TGTGCCAGCAGCTATCCTGAGGGCGAGACCCAGTACTTC
>NA|TRBJ1-3|TRBV12-3/TRBV12-4|few
CASSLALGGNTIYF
TGTGCCAGCAGTTTAGCGCTGGGAGGAAACACCATATATTTT
>NA|TRBJ1-5|TRBV20-1|few
CSARDPGRGNQPQHF
TGCAGTGCTAGAGATCCCGGCAGGGGCAATCAGCCCCAGCATTTT
>NA|TRBJ2-3|TRBV6-1|few
CASSDWGGGDTQYF
TGTGCCAGCAGTGATTGGGGGGGCGGAGATACGCAGTATTTT
>NA|TRBJ2-5|TRBV7-9|NA
CASSPRRANAETQYF
TGTGCCAGCAGCCCGAGGCGGGCGAACGCAGAGACCCAGTACTTC
>TRBD1|TRBJ2-7|TRBV5-1|many
CASSLVLGTGTYEQYF
TGCGCCAGCAGCTTGGTTTTAGGGACAGGGACCTACGAGCAGTACTTC
>NA|TRBJ2-5|TRBV4-1|NA
CASSQEGSSAVAETQYF
TGCGCCAGCAGCCAAGAAGGCAGTAGCGCGGTGGCAGAGACCCAGTACTTC
>NA|TRBJ1-1|TRBV29-1|NA
CSVAIEEPDF
TGCAGCGTCGCCATCGAGGAACCCGATTTT
>NA|TRBJ1-5|TRBV2|many
CASSERQAGGTPQHF
TGTGCCAGCAGTGAACGGCAAGCCGGCGGTACGCCCCAGCATTTT